These 21 T cell receptor beta chains share one sample of origin, sequenced in a study of T cell repertoires in cytomegalovirus infection. TCRdb re-analysed the reads in MiXCR, keeping a single row per CDR3 protein. This table holds hundreds of thousands of distinct CDR3 sequences, 25% to 35% found once. No antigen is known for these receptors. The sample consisted of cultured PBMCs, taken from culture after CMV antigen stimulation. The receptors stem from a human donor in good health (CMV status not recorded). Some clones in this sample may be carry-over from other donors' samples.

This rearrangement joins TRBV7-9 to TRBJ2-1; D is undetermined. Per the germline V gene, CDR1 is SEHNR and CDR2 is FQNEAQ (reference sequence). The CDR3 length is 11 residues. V was trimmed by 1 base and J by 12 bases, leaving 7 bases between them. The CDR3 DNA is TGTGCCAGCAGCTTAGGGATCGGGCAGTTCTTC. Encoded protein: CASSLGIGQFF.

The gene calls are TRBV7-9 and TRBJ2-1, with 7 bases aligning to TRBD1. V trimming: 4 bases; J trimming: 5 bases; junction bases outside the gene matches: 11. Looked up from germline, CDR1 is SEHNR and CDR2 is FQNEAQ (reference sequence). The CDR3 has 16 residues. The CDR3, as DNA: TGTGCCAGCAGCTCACTGAGACAGGGTTTACACAATGAGCAGTTCTTC. This codes for CASSSLRQGLHNEQFF. Supplemented by reference TRBV7-9 and TRBJ2-1, the full variable domain reads DTGVSQNPRHKITKRGQNVTFRCDPISEHNRLYWYRQTLGQGPEFLTYFQNEAQLEKSRLLSDRFSAERPKGSFSTLEIQRTEQGDSAMYLCASSSLRQGLHNEQFFGPGTRLTVL.

In its sample, this clonotype was seen a few times. The chain links TRBV4-3 to TRBJ2-2; 8 nucleotides line up with TRBD2. Germline V gives CDR1 LGHNA, CDR2 YSLEER. The V gene end was trimmed by 1 base and the J gene end by 7 bases; junction bases not matched to a gene: 8. CDR3 length equals 16 residues. CDR3: CASSQVMGRGGGELFF. The CDR3 region has the DNA TGCGCCAGCAGCCAAGTAATGGGACGGGGGGGCGGGGAGCTGTTTTTT.

This clonotype was observed a single time. The rearrangement uses TRBV28 and TRBJ2-5; 7 positions agree with TRBD1. The CDR3 spans 15 residues. V was clipped by 4 bases and J by 3 bases; unmatched bases: 8. Germline V gene sequence: CDR1 MDHEN, CDR2 SYDVKM. The CDR3 DNA sequence: TGTGCCAGCAGTTCTGAGGGGGCGTTAGAAGAGACCCAGTACTTC. Amino acids: CASSSEGALEETQYF.

This clonotype came up a few times. V usage is TRBV12-3 or TRBV12-4 and J usage is TRBJ1-2; D perhaps matches TRBD1 (6 bases). The CDR3 covers 13 residues. The germline V and J ends were trimmed by 4 bases and 10 bases, with 16 bases remaining between them. The CDR3 sequence is CASSYRTASSYTF. The CDR3 nucleotides read TGTGCCAGCAGTTATAGGACAGCCTCCTCCTACACCTTC.

This chain connects TRBV7-6 to TRBJ2-1; D call uncertain. CDR1 and CDR2 (germline): SGHVS, FNYEAQ. Trimming removed 1 base from V and 7 bases from J, with 14 bases in between. The CDR3 spans 15 residues. The CDR3 protein is CASSLVIGGSNEQFF. In nucleotides, the CDR3 is TGTGCCAGCAGCTTAGTTATTGGCGGCAGTAATGAGCAGTTCTTC.

As concerns this clonotype: The junction departs from germline at one end; a sequencing error may be responsible. This chain links TRBV7-6 with TRBJ2-2, with 9 bases that match TRBD2. Germline CDR1 reads SGHVS; CDR2 reads FNYEAQ. The CDR3 extends over 15 amino acids. The CDR3 reads CASSLWREGTVELFF. The CDR3 region has the DNA TGTGCTAGCAGCTTATGGCGGGAGGGCACCGTGGAGCTGTTTTTT.

CDR3 nucleotide sequence: TGCAGCGCCAGCTACAATGAGCAGTTCTTC. Translating it yields CSASYNEQFF. V usage is TRBV29-1 and J usage is TRBJ2-1; D gene uncertain. V lost 7 bases, J lost 3 bases, and 4 bases lay in between. Germline assignment: CDR1 SQVTM and CDR2 ANQGSEA. This CDR3 has 10 residues.

The chain joins TRBV29-1 to TRBJ2-1; D may be TRBD1 or TRBD2 (5 bases each). Germline CDR1 is SQVTM and CDR2 is ANQGSEA. The CDR3 consists of 14 residues. Deletions cut 7 bases from V and 7 bases from J, with 20 bases between. This chain's CDR3 is CSAAEGYPGNEQFF. CDR3 bases: TGCAGCGCCGCAGAGGGGTACCCGGGGAATGAGCAGTTCTTC.

V and J are TRBV4-1 and TRBJ2-7, with a tentative D call TRBD1 (6 bases). This CDR3 contains 13 residues. The V end was cut by 1 base, the J end by 6 bases, with 10 bases between. In germline, CDR1 is MGHRA, CDR2 YSYEKL. CDR3 protein: CASSQVGAGEQYV. For the CDR3, the DNA is TGCGCCAGCAGCCAAGTGGGGGCCGGCGAGCAGTACGTC.

As regards this clonotype: The CDR3 ends on some other residue instead of the conserved phenylalanine or tryptophan, so this is likely a read error. The J gene is TRBJ2-4, the V gene TRBV7-2, with D perhaps matching TRBD2 (5 bases). The CDR3 has 12 residues. Trimming took 3 bases from V and 9 from J, leaving 9 bases between them. Looked up from germline, CDR1 is SGHTA and CDR2 is FQGNSA. This CDR3 is CASSFWESIQYL. DNA of the CDR3: TGTGCCAGCAGCTTTTGGGAGTCCATTCAGTACTTA.

This chain uses TRBV29-1 with TRBJ2-7; 9 nucleotides align to TRBD2. Germline CDR1 SQVTM, CDR2 ANQGSEA. Trimming took 6 bases from V and 2 from J; bases not matched to a gene: 8. There are 14 residues in the CDR3. The CDR3 nucleotides read TGCAGCGTGACCGTGACTAGCGGCACCTACGAGCAGTACTTC. It codes for CSVTVTSGTYEQYF.

The chain uses TRBV27 and TRBJ2-6; TRBD1 matches 10 bases. The CDR3 covers 16 residues. Germline V gives CDR1 MNHEY, CDR2 SMNVEV (reference sequence). V gave up 5 bases and J gave up 0 bases; unmatched junction bases: 1. The CDR3 region has the DNA TGTGCCAGCAGTCGACAGGGGGCCTCTGGGGCCAACGTCCTGACTTTC. Residues: CASSRQGASGANVLTF.

Only a few counts were recorded for this clonotype. This chain uses TRBV7-3 with TRBJ2-3, with D perhaps matching TRBD2 (5 bases). V lost 5 bases to trimming and J lost 8 bases, with 26 bases between them. Germline V gene data show CDR1 as SGHTA and CDR2 as FQGTGA. There are 17 residues in the CDR3. The CDR3 sequence is CASSQQRDLGGLGTQYF. CDR3 nucleotides: TGTGCCAGCAGCCAACAACGGGATTTAGGAGGCCTTGGTACGCAGTATTTT.

V usage is TRBV12-5 and J usage is TRBJ1-5, with D unresolved. Germline lookup yields CDR1 LGHNT and CDR2 FRNRAP. Trimming cost V 4 bases and J 2 bases, with 12 bases left between them. The CDR3 spans 15 residues. CDR3 amino acids: CASGSTTTGNQPQHF. The CDR3 DNA reads as TGTGCTAGTGGTTCGACGACGACGGGCAATCAGCCCCAGCATTTT. Looking up the rest from reference TRBV12-5 and TRBJ1-5 gives the full variable domain: DARVTQTPRHKVTEMGQEVTMRCQPILGHNTVFWYRQTMMQGLELLAYFRNRAPLDDSGMPKDRFSAEMPDATLATLKIQPSEPRDSAVYFCASGSTTTGNQPQHFGDGTRLSIL.

This clonotype was seen only a few times. The CDR3 nucleotides are TGCAGCGTTGAATTTTTCCGGACAGGGACTAGCGGGAGTCTCGAGCAGTACTTC. Its translation is CSVEFFRTGTSGSLEQYF. The V and J genes are TRBV29-1 and TRBJ2-7; 14 bases are shared with TRBD2. CDR3 length: 18 residues. With 2 bases clipped from V and 6 bases from J, the junction kept 15 bases outside the gene matches. CDR1 and CDR2 from the germline V gene are SQVTM and ANQGSEA.

The V and J genes are TRBV4-1 and TRBJ1-6, with no clear D. The CDR3 sequence is 18 residues long. Germline V gene lookup returns CDR1 MGHRA and CDR2 YSYEKL. V was clipped by 0 bases and J by 4 bases, with 16 bases between them. This CDR3 is CASSQEGLRLKYNSPLHF. In DNA, the CDR3 is TGCGCCAGCAGCCAAGAAGGTCTAAGGCTGAAATATAATTCACCCCTCCACTTT.

J is TRBJ1-1 and V is TRBV29-1, with 9 bases lining up with TRBD1. V was pared by 5 bases and J by 3 bases, with 4 bases of the junction left unmatched. Per germline, CDR1 SQVTM and CDR2 ANQGSEA. This CDR3 is built from 13 residues. CDR3 nucleotide sequence: TGCAGCGTTTCGGGACAGGGACACACTGAAGCTTTCTTT. It translates to CSVSGQGHTEAFF. The full variable domain, completed using reference TRBV29-1 and TRBJ1-1, is SAVISQKPSRDICQRGTSLTIQCQVDSQVTMMFWYRQQPGQSLTLIATANQGSEATYESGFVIDKFPISRPNLTFSTLTVSNMSPEDSSIYLCSVSGQGHTEAFFGQGTRLTVV.

The chain couples TRBV6-6 to TRBJ2-7; unclear D gene. Germline V gene lookup returns CDR1 MNHNY and CDR2 SVGAGI (reference sequence). V was clipped by 6 bases and J by 4 bases, with 10 bases between them. CDR3 length: 12 amino acids. The CDR3, as DNA: TGTGCCAGCAGCCCCAATCTTTACGAGCAGTACGTC. It encodes CASSPNLYEQYV.

This clonotype has more than one count but fewer than ten. This chain connects TRBV19 to TRBJ2-6; 7 nucleotides line up with TRBD1. Germline lookup yields CDR1 LNHDA and CDR2 SQIVND (reference sequence). The V segment lost 3 bases and the J segment 0 bases; nucleotides outside the gene matches: 5. The CDR3 consists of 17 residues. CDR3 in amino acids: CASSIRQGSSGANVLTF. In nucleotides, the CDR3 is TGTGCCAGTAGTATCAGACAGGGTAGCTCTGGGGCCAACGTCCTGACTTTC.

This clonotype was detected many times. The chain couples TRBV11-2 to TRBJ2-1, with D hard to call. Trimming stripped 2 bases from V and 8 bases from J, with 10 bases between. CDR3 length: 13 residues. Germline CDR1 and CDR2: SGHAT and FQNNGV. The CDR3 nucleotides are TGTGCCAGCAGCTTATATCACGGCGATGAGCAGTTCTTC. Translation gives CASSLYHGDEQFF.